The clone carrying this T cell receptor beta chain was picked up a small number of times. Its antigen is unknown. V shed 7 bases, J shed 3 bases, and the junction held 4 bases outside the gene matches. The CDR3 has 14 residues. CDR1 SGHTA and CDR2 FQGNSA come from the germline V gene. Construction of the TCRbeta library involved unique molecular identifiers. TCRdb itself ran the PCR reads through MiXCR, one entry per CDR3 protein. Found here are 450,000 to 550,000 distinct CDR3 sequences, 10% to 12% of them singletons; the top ten hold around 15%. The source of the sample is a study of T-cell reconstitution after alpha-beta-depleted transplantation in children. Findings and caveats of the study: Reportedly, roughly two months post-transplant, alpha-beta T cells arose from several hundred expanded graft clones. Newly generated T cells supplied most T-cell counts and diversity one year post-transplant.

This chain connects TRBV7-2 to TRBJ2-5, with 11 bases matching TRBD2. This specimen was PBMCs, mostly from graft donor cells, taken 180 days after TCRalphabeta/CD19-depleted stem cell transplant. This sequence was found in a female patient under 10 years old who had a stem cell transplant for aplastic anemia, so the T cells may come from the graft donor. The CDR3 DNA is TGTGCCAGCATCCGACTAGCGGGAAAAGAGACCCAGTACTTC. This codes for CASIRLAGKETQYF.